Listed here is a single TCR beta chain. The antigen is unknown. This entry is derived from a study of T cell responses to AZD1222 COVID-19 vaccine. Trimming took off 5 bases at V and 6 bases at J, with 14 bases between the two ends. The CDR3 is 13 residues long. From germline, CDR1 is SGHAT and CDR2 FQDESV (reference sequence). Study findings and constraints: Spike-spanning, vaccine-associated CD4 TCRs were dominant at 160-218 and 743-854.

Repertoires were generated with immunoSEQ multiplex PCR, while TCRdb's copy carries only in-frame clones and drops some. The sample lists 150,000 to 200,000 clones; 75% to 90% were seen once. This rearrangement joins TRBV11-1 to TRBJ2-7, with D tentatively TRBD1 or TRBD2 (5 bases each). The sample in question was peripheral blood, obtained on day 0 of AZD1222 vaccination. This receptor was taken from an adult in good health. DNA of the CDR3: TGTGCCAGCAGCGAGATTGGGGGTGGCGAGCAGTACTTC. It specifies CASSEIGGGEQYF.